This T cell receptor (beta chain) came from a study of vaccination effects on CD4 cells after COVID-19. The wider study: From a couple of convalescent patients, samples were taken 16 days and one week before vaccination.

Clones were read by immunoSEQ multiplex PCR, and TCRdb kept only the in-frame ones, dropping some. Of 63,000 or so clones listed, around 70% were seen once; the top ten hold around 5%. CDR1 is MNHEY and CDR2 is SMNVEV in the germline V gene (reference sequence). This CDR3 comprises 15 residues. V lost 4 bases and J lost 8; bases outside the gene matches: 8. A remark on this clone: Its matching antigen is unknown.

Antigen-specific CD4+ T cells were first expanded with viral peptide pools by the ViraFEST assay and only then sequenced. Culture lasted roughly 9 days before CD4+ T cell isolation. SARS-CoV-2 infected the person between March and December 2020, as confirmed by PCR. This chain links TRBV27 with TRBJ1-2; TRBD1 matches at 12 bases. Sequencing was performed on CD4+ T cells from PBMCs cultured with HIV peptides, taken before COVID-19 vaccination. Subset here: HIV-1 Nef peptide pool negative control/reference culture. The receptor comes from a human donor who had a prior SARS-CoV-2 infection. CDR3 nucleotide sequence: TGTGCCAGCAGTTCGCCGGGACAGGGGGCAAAGGGCTACACCTTC. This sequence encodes CASSSPGQGAKGYTF.